There are many counts of the clone carrying this TCR beta chain. Its antigen is unidentified. The V gene end was trimmed by 8 bases and the J gene end by 8 bases; junction bases not matched to a gene: 7. The CDR3 is 14 amino acids. The germline CDR1 and CDR2 sequences are MNHNS and SASEGT. The data derive from a study of response to subunit inactivated influenza vaccine. Overall study findings and caveats: The authors put forward the suggestion that each seasonal influenza vaccination may bring in only a limited number of new T cells.

From the RT-PCR reads, TCRdb called clonotypes with MiXCR, one entry per CDR3 protein. The sample consists of about 700,000 distinct CDR3 sequences, around 14% of them appearing once. The TCR was taken from a man aged 50 or older who received an inactivated influenza vaccine. The sequences come from PBMCs from blood, collected approximately 15 days before vaccination. The chain links TRBV6-1 to TRBJ2-1; 12 nucleotides align to TRBD1. CDR3 DNA sequence: TGTGCCAGCCGGGGACAGGGGGCATCCCATGAGCAGTTCTTC. Translated: CASRGQGASHEQFF.